This T cell receptor (beta chain) is from a study of TIL therapy for anti-PD-1-resistant metastatic lung cancer. Time point indicated: pre-treatment sample, taken before nivolumab and TIL therapy. Adults with stage 4 NSCLC were enrolled in a phase I trial. The immunoSEQ assay was v3. The assay was immunoSEQ multiplex PCR, and TCRdb's table has in-frame clones only and misses some. In the table there are about 45,000 clones, roughly 85% of which are singletons. This clone was picked up a small number of times. The origin of this receptor is a man in his 70s with non-small cell lung cancer. The sequencing here drew on blood, taken at baseline.

In DNA form, the CDR3 reads TGTGCCAGCTCATCGAACGACAGGGACTATGGCTACACCTTC. Protein product: CASSSNDRDYGYTF. This chain joins TRBV18 and TRBJ1-2, with 7 bases matching TRBD1. The CDR3 runs to 14 residues. Germline V gene sequence: CDR1 KGHSH, CDR2 LQKENI. V lost 5 bases to trimming and J lost 3 bases; unmatched junction nucleotides: 6.